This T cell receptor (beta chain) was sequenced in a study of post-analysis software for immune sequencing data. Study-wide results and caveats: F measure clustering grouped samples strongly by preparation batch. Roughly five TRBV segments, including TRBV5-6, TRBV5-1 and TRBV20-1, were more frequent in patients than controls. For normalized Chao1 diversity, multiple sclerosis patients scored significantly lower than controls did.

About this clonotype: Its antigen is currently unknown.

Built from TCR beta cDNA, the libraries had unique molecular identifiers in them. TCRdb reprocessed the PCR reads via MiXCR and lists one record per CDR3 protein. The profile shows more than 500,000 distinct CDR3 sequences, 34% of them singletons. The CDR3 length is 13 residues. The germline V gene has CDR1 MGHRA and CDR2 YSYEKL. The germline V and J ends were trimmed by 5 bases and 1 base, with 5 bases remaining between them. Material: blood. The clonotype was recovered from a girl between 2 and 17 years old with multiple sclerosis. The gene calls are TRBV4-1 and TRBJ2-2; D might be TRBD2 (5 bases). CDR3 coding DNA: TGCGCCAGCAGCGAGGGGAACACCGGGGAGCTGTTTTTT. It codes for CASSEGNTGELFF.